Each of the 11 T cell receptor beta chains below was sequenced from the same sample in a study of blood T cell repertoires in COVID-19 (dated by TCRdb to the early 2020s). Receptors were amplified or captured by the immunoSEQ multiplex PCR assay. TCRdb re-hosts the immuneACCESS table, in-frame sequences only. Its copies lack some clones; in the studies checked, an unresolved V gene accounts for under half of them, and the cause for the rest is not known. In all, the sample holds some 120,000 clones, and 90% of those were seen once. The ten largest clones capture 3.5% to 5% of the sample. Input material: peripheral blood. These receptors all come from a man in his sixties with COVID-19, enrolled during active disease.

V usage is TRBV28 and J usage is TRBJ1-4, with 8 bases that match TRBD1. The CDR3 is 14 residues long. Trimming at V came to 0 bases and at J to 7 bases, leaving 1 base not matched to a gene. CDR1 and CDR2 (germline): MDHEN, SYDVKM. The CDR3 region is CASSLWDRVEKLFF. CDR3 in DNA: TGTGCCAGCAGTTTATGGGACAGGGTTGAAAAACTGTTTTTT.

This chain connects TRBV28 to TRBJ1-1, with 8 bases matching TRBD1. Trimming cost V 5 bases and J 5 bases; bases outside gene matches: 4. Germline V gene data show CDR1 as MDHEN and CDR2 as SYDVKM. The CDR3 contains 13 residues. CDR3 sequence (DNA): TGTGCCAGCAGTCAGGGGGCTGGGACTGAAGCTTTCTTT. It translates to CASSQGAGTEAFF. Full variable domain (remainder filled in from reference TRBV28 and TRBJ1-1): DVKVTQSSRYLVKRTGEKVFLECVQDMDHENMFWYRQDPGLGLRLIYFSYDVKMKEKGDIPEGYSVSREKKERFSLILESASTNQTSMYLCASSQGAGTEAFFGQGTRLTVV.

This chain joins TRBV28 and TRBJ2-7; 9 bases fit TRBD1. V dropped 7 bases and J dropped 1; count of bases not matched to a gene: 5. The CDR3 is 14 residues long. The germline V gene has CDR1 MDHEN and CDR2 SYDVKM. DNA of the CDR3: TGTGCCAGCACTATGGACAGGGGATCCTACGAGCAGTACTTC. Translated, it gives CASTMDRGSYEQYF.

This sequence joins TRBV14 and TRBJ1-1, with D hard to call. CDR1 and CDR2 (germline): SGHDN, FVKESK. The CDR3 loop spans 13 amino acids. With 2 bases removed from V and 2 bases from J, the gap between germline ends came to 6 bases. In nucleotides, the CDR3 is TGTGCCAGCAGCCAACAGGTCAACACTGAAGCTTTCTTT. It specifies CASSQQVNTEAFF.

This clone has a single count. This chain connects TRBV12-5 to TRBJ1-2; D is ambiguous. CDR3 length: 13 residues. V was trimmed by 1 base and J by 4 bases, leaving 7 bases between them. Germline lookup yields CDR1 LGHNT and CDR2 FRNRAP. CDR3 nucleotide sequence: TGTGCTAGTGGTTTGGCCTTAGCCTATGGCTACACCTTC. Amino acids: CASGLALAYGYTF.

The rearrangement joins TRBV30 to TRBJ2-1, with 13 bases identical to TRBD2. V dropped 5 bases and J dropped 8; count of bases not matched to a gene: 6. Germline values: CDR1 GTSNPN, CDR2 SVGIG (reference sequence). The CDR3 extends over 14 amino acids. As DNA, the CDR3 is TGTGCCTGGCTTACTAGCGGGAGGGCGGATGAGCAGTTCTTC. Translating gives CAWLTSGRADEQFF.

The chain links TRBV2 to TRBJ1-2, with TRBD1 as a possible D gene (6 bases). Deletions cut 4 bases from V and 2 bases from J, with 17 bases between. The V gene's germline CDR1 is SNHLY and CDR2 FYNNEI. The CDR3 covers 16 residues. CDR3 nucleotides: TGTGCCAGCAGTGCAATTGGCTCCCAGGGGAACTATGGCTACACCTTC. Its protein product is CASSAIGSQGNYGYTF.

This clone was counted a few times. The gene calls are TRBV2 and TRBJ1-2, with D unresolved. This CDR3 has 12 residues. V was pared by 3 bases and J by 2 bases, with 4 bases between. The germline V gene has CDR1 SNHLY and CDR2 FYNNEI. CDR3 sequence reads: CASSDRNYGYTF. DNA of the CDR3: TGTGCCAGCAGTGACAGGAACTATGGCTACACCTTC.

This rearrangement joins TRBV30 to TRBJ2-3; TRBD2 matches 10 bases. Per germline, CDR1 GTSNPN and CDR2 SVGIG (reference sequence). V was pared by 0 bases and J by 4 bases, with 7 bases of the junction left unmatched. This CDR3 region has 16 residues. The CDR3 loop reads CAWSVQLAGAPDTQYF. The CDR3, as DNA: TGTGCCTGGAGTGTACAGCTAGCGGGGGCCCCAGATACGCAGTATTTT.

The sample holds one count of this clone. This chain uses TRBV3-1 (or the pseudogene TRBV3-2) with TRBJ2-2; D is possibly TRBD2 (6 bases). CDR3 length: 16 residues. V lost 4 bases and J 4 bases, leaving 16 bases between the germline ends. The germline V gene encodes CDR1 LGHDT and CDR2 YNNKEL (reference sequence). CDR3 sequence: CASSLISSGGTGELFF. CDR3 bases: TGTGCCAGCAGCCTAATCAGTTCCGGGGGCACCGGGGAGCTGTTTTTT.

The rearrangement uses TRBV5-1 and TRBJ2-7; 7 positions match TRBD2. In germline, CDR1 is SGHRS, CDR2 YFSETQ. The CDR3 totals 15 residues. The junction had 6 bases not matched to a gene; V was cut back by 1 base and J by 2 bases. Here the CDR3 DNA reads TGCGCCAGCAGCTTGTATAGCGGGCTTGCCTACGAGCAGTACTTC. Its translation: CASSLYSGLAYEQYF.